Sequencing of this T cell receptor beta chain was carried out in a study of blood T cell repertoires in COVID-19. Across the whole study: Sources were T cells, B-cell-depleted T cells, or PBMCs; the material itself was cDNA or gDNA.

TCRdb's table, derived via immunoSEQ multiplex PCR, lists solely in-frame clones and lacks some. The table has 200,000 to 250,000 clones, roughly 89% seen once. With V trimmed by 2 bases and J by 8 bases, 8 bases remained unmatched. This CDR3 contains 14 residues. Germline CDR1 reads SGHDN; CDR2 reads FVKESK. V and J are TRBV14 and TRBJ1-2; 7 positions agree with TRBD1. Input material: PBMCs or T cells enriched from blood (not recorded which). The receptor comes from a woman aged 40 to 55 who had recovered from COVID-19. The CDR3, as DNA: TGTGCCAGCAGCCAATCCCGACAGGGAAGCGGCTACACCTTC. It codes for CASSQSRQGSGYTF.